Below, 21 T cell receptor beta chains from the same sample are listed, as sequenced in a study of blood T cell repertoires in COVID-19. TCRdb keeps only in-frame clones here, not all; method: immunoSEQ multiplex PCR. Altogether 160,000 or so clones are present, 80% to 90% being singletons, with the ten largest covering nearly 8%. Sample: PBMCs or T cells enriched from blood (not recorded which). These receptors came from a woman aged 45 to 65 who had recovered from COVID-19.

The chain joins TRBV4-3 to TRBJ1-2; D unresolved. Germline loops: CDR1 LGHNA, CDR2 YSLEER. The CDR3 is 17 residues long. The V gene lost 0 bases and the J gene lost 4 bases, with 18 bases spanning the gap. The CDR3 loop is CASSQEVGGSRGYGYTF. DNA for the CDR3: TGCGCCAGCAGCCAAGAGGTCGGAGGGTCGCGAGGCTATGGCTACACCTTC.

The CDR3 region is CASSFYKGRNSGNTIYF. DNA of the CDR3: TGTGCCAGCAGCTTTTATAAGGGGCGGAACTCTGGAAACACCATATATTTT. This rearrangement joins TRBV11-2 to TRBJ1-3; D may be TRBD1 (5 bases). Germline V gene data show CDR1 as SGHAT and CDR2 as FQNNGV. This CDR3 region has 17 residues. Trimming shortened V by 3 bases and J by 0 bases, and 15 bases separated the two germline ends.

The J gene is TRBJ1-5, the V gene TRBV7-2; D gene unclear. The CDR3 totals 14 residues. Trimming cost V 3 bases and J 4 bases, with 10 bases left between them. In germline, CDR1 is SGHTA, CDR2 FQGNSA. For the CDR3, the DNA is TGTGCCAGCAGCTTTCGGGAAGGGAATCAGCCCCAGCATTTT. Protein: CASSFREGNQPQHF.

This chain connects TRBV25-1 to TRBJ2-3; 8 bases are a match to TRBD2. Germline V lookup: CDR1 MGHDK, CDR2 SYGVNS. CDR3 length equals 15 residues. J lost 1 base, V lost 3 bases, and 3 bases had no gene match. The CDR3 spells CASSDSAGGTDTQYF. The CDR3 DNA is TGTGCCAGCAGTGACTCAGCGGGAGGCACAGATACGCAGTATTTT.

The V call is TRBV13, the J call TRBJ1-6; TRBD1 matches 8 bases. Trimming took 3 bases from V and 10 from J; bases not matched to a gene: 8. The length of the CDR3 is 15 residues. Per the germline V gene, CDR1 is PRHDT and CDR2 is FYEKMQ (reference sequence). The CDR3 sequence: CASSFRGQVRSPLHF. The CDR3 DNA follows: TGTGCCAGCAGCTTCAGGGGGCAGGTGCGGTCACCCCTCCACTTT.

The CDR3 sequence: CATTANGEKLFF. The CDR3 DNA sequence: TGTGCCACCACCGCGAACGGTGAAAAACTGTTTTTT. The chain links TRBV15 to TRBJ1-4; D call uncertain. Germline V gives CDR1 LNHNV, CDR2 YYDKDF (reference sequence). The CDR3 sequence is 12 residues long. V was shortened by 7 bases and J by 7 bases, with 10 bases between the two germline ends. The full variable domain, completed using reference TRBV15 and TRBJ1-4, is DAMVIQNPRYQVTQFGKPVTLSCSQTLNHNVMYWYQQKSSQAPKLLFHYYDKDFNNEADTPDNFQSRRPNTSFCFLDIRSPGLGDTAMYLCATTANGEKLFFGSGTQLSVL.

The CDR3, as DNA: TGTGCCAGCAGTTACTCCGGGGTGGGCGGCTACACCTTC. This encodes CASSYSGVGGYTF. This chain links TRBV6-5 with TRBJ1-2; D unclear. This CDR3 has 13 residues. Germline assignment: CDR1 MNHEY and CDR2 SVGAGI. V was cut by 0 bases and J by 8 bases, with 10 bases left in between.

The chain employs TRBV18 and TRBJ2-7; D unresolved. The germline CDR1 and CDR2 sequences are KGHSH and LQKENI. CDR3 size: 15 residues. V dropped 2 bases and J dropped 7 bases, with 18 bases sitting between them. In nucleotides, the CDR3 is TGTGCCAGCTCACCAGTATTCAAAAAGCAATGGGAGCAGTACTTC. Amino acid sequence: CASSPVFKKQWEQYF. The full variable domain, in which reference TRBV18 and TRBJ2-7 provide the parts outside the CDR3, is NAGVMQNPRHLVRRRGQEARLRCSPMKGHSHVYWYRQLPEEGLKFMVYLQKENIIDESGMPKERFSAEFPKEGPSILRIQQVVRGDSAAYFCASSPVFKKQWEQYFGPGTRLTVT.

The J gene is TRBJ1-6, the V gene TRBV9, with D perhaps TRBD1 (6 bases). The V and J ends lost 4 bases and 10 bases respectively, with 21 bases between them. The CDR3 consists of 16 residues. CDR1 is SGDLS and CDR2 is YYNGEE in the germline V gene. The CDR3 DNA reads as TGTGCCAGCAGCCCCCAGAGGGAGGGGGTGGGCTCACCCCTCCACTTT. It encodes CASSPQREGVGSPLHF. The full variable domain, its missing parts supplied by reference TRBV9 and TRBJ1-6, is DSGVTQTPKHLITATGQRVTLRCSPRSGDLSVYWYQQSLDQGLQFLIQYYNGEERAKGNILERFSAQQFPDLHSELNLSSLELGDSALYFCASSPQREGVGSPLHFGNGTRLTVT.

The rearrangement joins TRBV5-5 to TRBJ2-5; TRBD2 agrees at 11 bases. The CDR3 extends over 18 amino acids. From germline, CDR1 is SGHKS and CDR2 YYEKEE (reference sequence). Unmatched junction bases numbered 8, after V lost 0 bases and J lost 1 base. In nucleotides, the CDR3 is TGTGCCAGCAGCTTGGAACCCGGGACTAGCGGACTCCAAGAGACCCAGTACTTC. As protein: CASSLEPGTSGLQETQYF.

This clone was picked up one time. The rearrangement uses TRBV9 and TRBJ2-7; TRBD2 agrees at 8 bases. The CDR3 length is 15 residues. The ends lost 2 bases at V and 2 bases at J; junction bases unmatched: 6. The germline V gene encodes CDR1 SGDLS and CDR2 YYNGEE. In DNA form, the CDR3 reads TGTGCCAGCAGCGTTGGACTAGCAGAAACCTACGAGCAGTACTTC. Translating it yields CASSVGLAETYEQYF.

The chain links TRBV5-4 to TRBJ2-7, with 9 bases that match TRBD1. Germline assignment: CDR1 SGHNT and CDR2 YYREEE (reference sequence). The CDR3 covers 15 residues. V shed 4 bases, J shed 3 bases, and the junction held 8 bases outside the gene matches. The CDR3 reads CASSPSGQGRYEQYF. CDR3 DNA sequence: TGTGCCAGCAGCCCGTCGGGACAGGGCCGCTACGAGCAGTACTTC.

This CDR3 is CASSLGGAQPQHF. CDR3 nucleotide sequence: TGTGCCAGCAGTTTGGGGGGAGCTCAGCCCCAGCATTTT. The chain uses TRBV12-3 or TRBV12-4 and TRBJ1-5, with D maybe TRBD1 (5 bases). V gave up 3 bases and J gave up 6 bases, with 9 bases separating them. This CDR3 has 13 amino acids.

The rearrangement uses TRBV2 and TRBJ1-2, with 8 nucleotides matching TRBD1. This CDR3 has 15 residues. Germline V gene sequence: CDR1 SNHLY, CDR2 FYNNEI. V lost 6 bases and J lost 4; bases outside the gene matches: 10. The CDR3 is CASRLDGQGTYGYTF. The CDR3 DNA follows: TGTGCCAGCAGATTAGACGGACAGGGCACCTATGGCTACACCTTC.

The chain has TRBV27 and TRBJ1-2, with D unclear. Germline values: CDR1 MNHEY, CDR2 SMNVEV (reference sequence). Trimming cost V 3 bases and J 2 bases, with 7 bases left between them. The CDR3 length is 13 residues. CDR3 sequence reads: CASSFRGNYGYTF. For the CDR3, the DNA is TGTGCCAGCAGTTTTCGGGGAAACTATGGCTACACCTTC.

This chain's CDR3 is CASSVGSNYGYTF. The CDR3, as DNA: TGTGCCAGCAGTGTCGGGAGTAACTATGGCTACACCTTC. This sequence joins TRBV27 and TRBJ1-2; D is unresolved. Deletions cut 5 bases from V and 1 base from J, with 8 bases between. The CDR3 covers 13 residues. Germline CDR1 reads MNHEY; CDR2 reads SMNVEV (reference sequence).

The chain couples TRBV3-1 (or the pseudogene TRBV3-2) to TRBJ2-7; perhaps TRBD2 as D (6 bases). CDR1 is LGHDT and CDR2 is YNNKEL in the germline V gene (reference sequence). The CDR3 covers 14 residues. V lost 6 bases and J lost 7, with 19 bases in between. CDR3 loop: CASSLDPGGKEQYF. The CDR3 nucleotides read TGTGCCAGCAGTCTCGACCCTGGGGGGAAGGAGCAGTACTTC.

The chain couples TRBV9 to TRBJ1-6; 9 nucleotides align to TRBD1. Unmatched junction bases numbered 12, after V lost 4 bases and J lost 7 bases. The CDR3 has 17 amino acids. Germline loops: CDR1 SGDLS, CDR2 YYNGEE. CDR3 loop: CASSPEEGTGRNSPLHF. For the CDR3, the DNA is TGTGCCAGCAGCCCGGAGGAAGGGACAGGGAGGAATTCACCCCTCCACTTT. Together with reference TRBV9 and TRBJ1-6, the CDR3 gives the full variable domain: DSGVTQTPKHLITATGQRVTLRCSPRSGDLSVYWYQQSLDQGLQFLIQYYNGEERAKGNILERFSAQQFPDLHSELNLSSLELGDSALYFCASSPEEGTGRNSPLHFGNGTRLTVT.

The rearrangement links TRBV5-1 to TRBJ2-7; 7 bases line up with TRBD2. The CDR3 runs to 16 residues. The germline gives CDR1 SGHRS, CDR2 YFSETQ. Losses at the gene ends were 4 bases for V and 6 bases for J; bases not matched to a gene: 16. CDR3 sequence reads: CASSPSGAGRGLEQYF. The DNA of the CDR3 is TGCGCCAGCAGCCCCTCTGGGGCGGGGAGGGGCCTCGAGCAGTACTTC.

The chain carries TRBV7-2 and TRBJ2-5; TRBD2 agrees at 13 bases. J lost 2 bases, V lost 1 base, and 4 bases had no gene match. Germline CDR1 reads SGHTA; CDR2 reads FQGNSA. The CDR3 loop spans 17 amino acids. In nucleotides, the CDR3 is TGTGCCAGCAGCTTAGTTGGGACTAGCGGGAAGCAAGAGACCCAGTACTTC. It is translated as CASSLVGTSGKQETQYF.

The J gene is TRBJ2-1, the V gene TRBV5-4; tentatively, D is TRBD2 (5 bases). The CDR3 has 15 amino acids. V lost 3 bases, J lost 7 bases, and 17 bases lay in between. Germline values: CDR1 SGHNT, CDR2 YYREEE (reference sequence). The CDR3 DNA is TGTGCCAGCAGCTCAGCCTCGGCCTCGGGGAATGAGCAGTTCTTC. Its translation: CASSSASASGNEQFF.